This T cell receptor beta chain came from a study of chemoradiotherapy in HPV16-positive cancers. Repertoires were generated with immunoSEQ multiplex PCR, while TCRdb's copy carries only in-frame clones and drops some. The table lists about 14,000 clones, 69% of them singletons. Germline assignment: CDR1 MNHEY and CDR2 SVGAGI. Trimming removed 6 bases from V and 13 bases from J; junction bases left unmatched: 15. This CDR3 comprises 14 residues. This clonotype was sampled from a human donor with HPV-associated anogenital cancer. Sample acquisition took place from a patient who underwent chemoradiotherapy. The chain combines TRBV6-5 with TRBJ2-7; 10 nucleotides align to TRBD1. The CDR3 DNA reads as TGTGCCAGCAGGCGCCCGGGACAGGGGTCATTGGATTACTTC. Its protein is CASRRPGQGSLDYF.